The 17 T cell receptor beta chains listed next were all sequenced from one sample in a study of blood T cell repertoires in COVID-19. Assay: immunoSEQ multiplex PCR; the TCRdb copy retains only in-frame clones and omits some. The sample has 100,000 or so clones; about four fifths are singletons. Sequenced material: peripheral blood. Every receptor here comes from a man at least 80 years old with acute or convalescent COVID-19.

This clone turned up a few times. Here the CDR3 omits its conserved ending phenylalanine or tryptophan, so a read error is the likely source. No DNA is shown, since the ends of the CDR3 on it are uncertain; the CDR3 is the one TCRdb lists. The chain recombines TRBV6-6 with TRBJ1-2. Germline V gene lookup returns CDR1 MNHNY and CDR2 SVGAGI (reference sequence). The CDR3 is made up of 16 amino acids, end residues included. The CDR3 spells CASSYSSGLLNEPWLV.

This clone was counted a single time. The chain carries TRBV6-5 and TRBJ1-6, with a possible D match to TRBD1 (6 bases). This CDR3 contains 15 residues. Per the germline V gene, CDR1 is MNHEY and CDR2 is SVGAGI. The V gene lost 0 bases and the J gene lost 5 bases, with 8 bases spanning the gap. This CDR3 reads CASSYSGQNNSPLHF. CDR3 DNA sequence: TGTGCCAGCAGTTACTCGGGACAAAATAATTCACCCCTCCACTTT.

The chain carries TRBV11-3 and TRBJ2-2; 11 bases agree with TRBD1. Germline V gene sequence: CDR1 SGHNT, CDR2 YENEEA. CDR3 size: 15 residues. The junction had 6 bases not matched to a gene; V was cut back by 5 bases and J by 7 bases. The CDR3 sequence: CASSRGTGGIGELFF. CDR3 sequence (DNA): TGTGCCAGCAGCCGCGGGACAGGGGGAATCGGGGAGCTGTTTTTT.

The chain uses TRBV2 and TRBJ1-1; 9 nucleotides agree with TRBD1. The germline V gene encodes CDR1 SNHLY and CDR2 FYNNEI. Trimming at V came to 7 bases and at J to 1 base, leaving 7 bases not matched to a gene. The length of the CDR3 is 15 residues. The CDR3 here is CASKGGQGKNTEAFF. The CDR3 DNA is TGTGCCAGCAAGGGGGGACAGGGCAAGAACACTGAAGCTTTCTTT.

This chain joins TRBV19 and TRBJ1-2; 7 nucleotides match TRBD1. The CDR3 covers 13 residues. Germline V gene lookup returns CDR1 LNHDA and CDR2 SQIVND (reference sequence). The junction had 7 bases not matched to a gene; V was cut back by 11 bases and J by 1 base. The CDR3 loop is CAASRDSNYGYTF. The CDR3 DNA sequence: TGTGCCGCTAGCCGGGACAGTAACTATGGCTACACCTTC. The complete variable domain, with remaining parts taken from reference TRBV19 and TRBJ1-2, reads DGGITQSPKYLFRKEGQNVTLSCEQNLNHDAMYWYRQDPGQGLRLIYYSQIVNDFQKGDIAEGYSVSREKKESFPLTVTSAQKNPTAFYLCAASRDSNYGYTFGSGTRLTVV.

This clone was detected once. The J gene is TRBJ2-7, the V gene TRBV11-1; no clear D. The V and J ends lost 5 bases and 0 bases respectively, with 11 bases between them. CDR3 size: 14 residues. CDR1 is SGHAT, CDR2 FQDESV, per germline (reference sequence). CDR3 coding DNA: TGTGCCAGCAGCCCCACTCTCTCCTCCTACGAGCAGTACTTC. Its protein product is CASSPTLSSYEQYF.

The V call is TRBV6-5, the J call TRBJ2-2, with TRBD1 as a possible D gene (6 bases). This CDR3 region has 15 residues. V lost 3 bases and J lost 4, with 12 bases in between. The germline CDR1 and CDR2 sequences are MNHEY and SVGAGI. The CDR3 sequence: CASSYEGVGTGELFF. The CDR3 DNA reads as TGTGCCAGCAGTTATGAGGGGGTAGGCACCGGGGAGCTGTTTTTT.

The genes are TRBV29-1 and TRBJ2-5; D is unresolved. The CDR3 runs 14 residues. V was cut by 6 bases and J by 1 base, with 15 bases left in between. CDR1 is SQVTM and CDR2 is ANQGSEA in the germline V gene. The CDR3 reads CSVTRLRSQETQYF. The CDR3 bases are TGCAGCGTCACCCGGTTGAGGAGCCAAGAGACCCAGTACTTC.

The chain has TRBV28 and TRBJ2-3; 8 bases map to TRBD1. The CDR3 runs to 15 residues. The junction had 6 bases not matched to a gene; V was cut back by 4 bases and J by 3 bases. CDR1 is MDHEN, CDR2 SYDVKM, per germline. DNA of the CDR3: TGTGCCAGCAGTTACCAGGGGGCCAGTACAGATACGCAGTATTTT. Its translation is CASSYQGASTDTQYF.

This clone was counted once. The chain couples TRBV18 to TRBJ2-2; TRBD1 might be the D (5 bases). V gave up 1 base and J gave up 3 bases, with 12 bases separating them. Germline-derived CDR1 and CDR2 are KGHSH and LQKENI. This CDR3 spans 16 amino acids. The CDR3 sequence is CASSPQGQTYTGELFF. CDR3 nucleotide sequence: TGTGCCAGCTCACCACAGGGGCAGACTTACACCGGGGAGCTGTTTTTT.

The CDR3 loop reads CASSPRRGAGETQYF. In DNA, the CDR3 is TGTGCCAGCAGTCCGCGCCGGGGGGCTGGGGAGACCCAGTACTTC. The rearrangement uses TRBV27 and TRBJ2-5, with a tentative D call TRBD2 (7 bases). Between the trimmed V and J ends, which lost 5 bases and 5 bases, there was a span of 18 bases. The germline V gene has CDR1 MNHEY and CDR2 SMNVEV (reference sequence). The CDR3 consists of 15 residues.

This sequence joins TRBV19 and TRBJ1-2; D ambiguous. Per the germline V gene, CDR1 is LNHDA and CDR2 is SQIVND (reference sequence). Trimming took 7 bases from V and 0 from J, leaving 15 bases between them. This CDR3 has 15 amino acids. CDR3 sequence reads: CASTGGSRSNYGYTF. CDR3 in DNA: TGTGCCAGTACTGGAGGCAGCCGCTCTAACTATGGCTACACCTTC.

Only a few counts were recorded for this clone. This rearrangement joins TRBV29-1 to TRBJ1-5; no firm D call. V lost 4 bases, J lost 1 base, and 8 bases lay in between. Germline V gene sequence: CDR1 SQVTM, CDR2 ANQGSEA. The CDR3 length is 13 residues. CDR3 residues: CSVGARSNQPQHF. Written as DNA, the CDR3 is TGCAGCGTTGGGGCACGAAGCAATCAGCCCCAGCATTTT.

The sample holds one count of this clone. The J gene is TRBJ2-1, the V gene TRBV5-6; TRBD2 matches at 9 bases. V dropped 0 bases and J dropped 10; count of bases not matched to a gene: 5. In germline, CDR1 is SGHDT, CDR2 YYEEEE. The CDR3 spans 14 residues. The CDR3 DNA sequence: TGTGCCAGCAGCTTGGAGGGACTAGCATTCGAGCAGTTCTTC. Amino acid sequence: CASSLEGLAFEQFF.

In this sample, this clone turned up once. The chain has TRBV7-9 and TRBJ2-2; a possible D gene is TRBD1 (5 bases). Trimming removed 4 bases from V and 7 bases from J, with 13 bases in between. Germline values: CDR1 SEHNR, CDR2 FQNEAQ (reference sequence). This CDR3 is built from 14 residues. CDR3 amino acids: CASSSDIMGGELFF. DNA for the CDR3: TGTGCCAGCAGCTCGGACATTATGGGCGGGGAGCTGTTTTTT.

This clone has a count of ten or more. This rearrangement joins TRBV5-1 to TRBJ1-1, with D possibly TRBD1 on 5 matching bases. The CDR3 runs 14 residues. Germline-derived CDR1 and CDR2 are SGHRS and YFSETQ. The V gene lost 4 bases and the J gene lost 1 base, with 11 bases spanning the gap. CDR3 amino acids: CASSAQQGNTEAFF. For the CDR3, the DNA is TGCGCCAGCAGCGCCCAGCAGGGGAACACTGAAGCTTTCTTT.

The rearrangement joins TRBV19 to TRBJ2-3, with a weak D call TRBD1 (6 bases). The CDR3 covers 14 residues. Looked up from germline, CDR1 is LNHDA and CDR2 is SQIVND (reference sequence). V lost 7 bases and J lost 2, with 13 bases in between. This CDR3 is CASKNREYTDTQYF. The DNA for the CDR3 is TGTGCCAGTAAGAACAGGGAATACACAGATACGCAGTATTTT.